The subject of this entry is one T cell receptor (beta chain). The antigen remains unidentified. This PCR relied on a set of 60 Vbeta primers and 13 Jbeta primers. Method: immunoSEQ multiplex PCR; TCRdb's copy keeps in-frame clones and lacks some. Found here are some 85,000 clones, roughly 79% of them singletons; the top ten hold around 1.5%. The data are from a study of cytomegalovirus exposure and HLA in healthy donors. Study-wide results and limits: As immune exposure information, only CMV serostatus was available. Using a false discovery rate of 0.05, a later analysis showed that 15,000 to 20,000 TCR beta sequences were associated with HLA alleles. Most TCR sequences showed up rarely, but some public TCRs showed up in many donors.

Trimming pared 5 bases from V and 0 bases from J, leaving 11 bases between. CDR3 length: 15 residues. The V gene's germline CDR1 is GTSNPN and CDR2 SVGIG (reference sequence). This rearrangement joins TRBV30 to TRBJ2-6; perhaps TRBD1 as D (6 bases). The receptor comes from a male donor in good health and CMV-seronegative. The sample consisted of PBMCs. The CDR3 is CAWGRGGSGANVLTF. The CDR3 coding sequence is TGTGCCTGGGGAAGAGGGGGCTCTGGGGCCAACGTCCTGACTTTC.